This T cell receptor (beta chain) was sequenced during a study of blood T cell repertoires in COVID-19. Study-wide context: Sites across the United States, Italy and Spain contributed samples from acute and convalescent COVID-19. T cells, B-cell-depleted T cells, or PBMCs supplied cDNA or gDNA.

In the source study's methods: Scientists estimated how many nucleated cells there were by amplifying reference gene primers. Profiling relied on immunoSEQ multiplex PCR, and the TCRdb table lists in-frame clones only, not all of them. Clone size and V and J calls were adopted from that table, with D and trimming inferred from the DNA. Of about 83,000 clones listed, more than 80% are singletons. There are 16 residues in the CDR3. V lost 2 bases and J lost 4; bases outside the gene matches: 8. Germline CDR1 is SGHRS and CDR2 is YFSETQ. The rearrangement links TRBV5-1 to TRBJ2-3; 9 nucleotides line up with TRBD2. Material: peripheral blood. The source is an elderly woman with acute or convalescent COVID-19. The CDR3 region is CASSLGTSRSPDTQYF. The CDR3 DNA reads as TGCGCCAGCAGCTTAGGGACTAGCAGGTCCCCAGATACGCAGTATTTT.